The 30 T cell receptor beta chains given below trace back to one sample, sequenced in a study of a mutant IDH1 vaccine in newly diagnosed glioma. Sequencing was performed with immunoSEQ multiplex PCR; in TCRdb, only in-frame clones are kept and a portion is missing. The repertoire consists of 70,000 to 100,000 clones, with 82% occurring once and the leading ten covering 5.3%. Noted time point: baseline, week 1 (first vaccination visit). Documented treatment: pre-vaccination baseline after standard-of-care therapy. The sequencing here drew on PBMCs, taken from a glioma patient treated with radiotherapy, temozolomide or both. These TCRs come from a man aged 35-49 years with glioma. Some clones in this sample may be carry-over from other donors' samples.

The J gene is TRBJ2-1, the V gene TRBV6-4; D is undetermined. CDR1 and CDR2 from the germline V gene are MRHNA and SNTAGT. The CDR3 has 12 residues. The germline V and J ends were trimmed by 2 bases and 4 bases, with 3 bases remaining between them. CDR3 in DNA: TGTGCCAGCAGTGACAGGTACAATGAGCAGTTCTTC. This translates into CASSDRYNEQFF.

The rearrangement links TRBV2 to TRBJ1-3; D might be TRBD1 (5 bases). Trimming removed 6 bases from V and 4 bases from J, with 16 bases in between. Germline V gene data show CDR1 as SNHLY and CDR2 as FYNNEI. The CDR3 runs 15 residues. CDR3 residues: CASSITGTLGNTIYF. The CDR3 bases are TGTGCCAGCAGCATCACCGGGACCCTCGGAAACACCATATATTTT. The full variable domain, in which reference TRBV2 and TRBJ1-3 provide the parts outside the CDR3, is EPEVTQTPSHQVTQMGQEVILRCVPISNHLYFYWYRQILGQKVEFLVSFYNNEISEKSEIFDDQFSVERPDGSNFTLKIRSTKLEDSAMYFCASSITGTLGNTIYFGEGSWLTVV.

This rearrangement joins TRBV2 to TRBJ1-2; D gene unclear. V dropped 4 bases and J dropped 0 bases, with 9 bases sitting between them. Germline-derived CDR1 and CDR2 are SNHLY and FYNNEI. This CDR3 is 14 amino acids long. The CDR3 spells CASSGTESNYGYTF. The CDR3 DNA reads TGTGCCAGCAGTGGCACTGAATCTAACTATGGCTACACCTTC.

The genes are TRBV6-5 and TRBJ1-1; possible D gene TRBD1, 6 bases. This CDR3 region has 13 residues. V dropped 7 bases and J dropped 4 bases, with 13 bases sitting between them. Germline CDR1 is MNHEY and CDR2 is SVGAGI. This chain's CDR3 is CASKRGGSTEAFF. CDR3 nucleotide sequence: TGTGCCAGCAAAAGGGGGGGGAGCACTGAAGCTTTCTTT.

The chain links TRBV11-2 to TRBJ1-5; 7 nucleotides line up with TRBD1. Germline lookup yields CDR1 SGHAT and CDR2 FQNNGV. V gave up 1 base and J gave up 5 bases; unmatched junction bases: 2. This CDR3 has 14 amino acids. Written as DNA, the CDR3 is TGTGCCAGCAGCTTAGTGACAGGGTATCAGCCCCAGCATTTT. The encoded protein is CASSLVTGYQPQHF.

This clone was detected only a few times. The chain carries TRBV30 and TRBJ1-4; tentatively, D is TRBD1 (5 bases). CDR1 and CDR2 (germline): GTSNPN, SVGIG (reference sequence). The V end was cut by 0 bases, the J end by 12 bases, with 14 bases between. The CDR3 covers 13 residues. CDR3 region: CAWSVSVGRELFF. The DNA of the CDR3 is TGTGCCTGGAGTGTATCAGTGGGGCGCGAACTGTTTTTT.

This chain connects TRBV6-6 to TRBJ1-2; D unresolved. The V gene lost 7 bases and the J gene lost 2 bases, with 14 bases spanning the gap. Germline assignment: CDR1 MNHNY and CDR2 SVGAGI (reference sequence). The CDR3 has 14 amino acids. The CDR3 nucleotides are TGTGCCAGCACCCACCCGGAAGGCAACTATGGCTACACCTTC. Protein sequence: CASTHPEGNYGYTF.

This chain links TRBV5-1 with TRBJ2-7, with TRBD2 matching over 11 bases. Germline V gene sequence: CDR1 SGHRS, CDR2 YFSETQ. CDR3 length: 17 residues. The J segment lost 2 bases and the V segment lost 0 bases, leaving 7 bases of the junction unmatched. The CDR3 sequence is CASSLALAGGQTYEQYF. The CDR3 bases are TGCGCCAGCAGCTTGGCCCTAGCGGGGGGCCAGACCTACGAGCAGTACTTC.

The rearrangement uses TRBV30 and TRBJ1-2, with D possibly TRBD1 on 5 matching bases. From germline, CDR1 is GTSNPN and CDR2 SVGIG (reference sequence). This CDR3 is 13 amino acids long. V lost 2 bases, J lost 4 bases, and 11 bases lay in between. The CDR3 coding sequence is TGTGCCTGGAGTCAAACAGACAGCTATGGCTACACCTTC. This sequence encodes CAWSQTDSYGYTF. Looking up the rest from reference TRBV30 and TRBJ1-2 gives the full variable domain: SQTIHQWPATLVQPVGSPLSLECTVEGTSNPNLYWYRQAAGRGLQLLFYSVGIGQISSEVPQNLSASRPQDRQFILSSKKLLLSDSGFYLCAWSQTDSYGYTFGSGTRLTVV.

This rearrangement joins TRBV10-3 to TRBJ1-6, with D uncertain. The germline CDR1 and CDR2 sequences are ENHRY and SYGVKD. The CDR3 has 14 residues. V lost 0 bases, J lost 10 bases, and 10 bases lay in between. CDR3 nucleotides: TGTGCCATCAGTGAGTCGCTCGGAGGGTCACCCCTCCACTTT. The encoded protein is CAISESLGGSPLHF.

CDR3 sequence reads: CASSLEYPGGAETQYF. In nucleotides, the CDR3 is TGCGCCAGCAGCTTGGAATATCCAGGGGGCGCAGAGACCCAGTACTTC. V and J are TRBV5-1 and TRBJ2-5; 8 bases match TRBD1. CDR3 size: 16 residues. V shed 0 bases, J shed 4 bases, and the junction held 8 bases outside the gene matches. Germline lookup yields CDR1 SGHRS and CDR2 YFSETQ.

This clone occurred once. The chain joins TRBV6-1 to TRBJ2-4, with a weak D call TRBD1 (6 bases). The CDR3 consists of 13 residues. The germline V and J ends were trimmed by 2 bases and 11 bases, with 13 bases remaining between them. CDR1 and CDR2 from the germline V gene are MNHNS and SASEGT. CDR3 coding DNA: TGTGCCAGCAGTGAACGGGTCTCAGGGGTTCAGTACTTC. It encodes CASSERVSGVQYF.

This chain joins TRBV5-1 and TRBJ2-7; 10 nucleotides match TRBD2. Germline trimming cut 0 bases from V and 5 bases from J; bases unmatched to any gene: 2. Germline V gene lookup returns CDR1 SGHRS and CDR2 YFSETQ. This CDR3 has 14 amino acids. As DNA, the CDR3 is TGCGCCAGCAGCTTGGTACTAGCGGGACACGAGCAGTACTTC. It translates to CASSLVLAGHEQYF.

This chain connects TRBV18 to TRBJ1-1, with TRBD1 matching 7 bases. V lost 3 bases, J lost 0 bases, and 4 bases stayed unmatched. CDR1 KGHSH and CDR2 LQKENI come from the germline V gene. The length of the CDR3 is 15 residues. CDR3 in amino acids: CASSPDRQLNTEAFF. CDR3 nucleotide sequence: TGTGCCAGCTCACCGGACAGGCAATTGAACACTGAAGCTTTCTTT.

DNA of the CDR3: TGTGCCAGCAGCCGCCTCACCGGGACAGGGGCCTCACCCCTCCACTTT. Translation: CASSRLTGTGASPLHF. J is TRBJ1-6 and V is TRBV14, with TRBD1 matching 10 bases. The CDR3 sequence is 16 residues long. Germline V CDR1 and CDR2: SGHDN, FVKESK. Germline trimming cut 4 bases from V and 10 bases from J; bases unmatched to any gene: 10.

This chain links TRBV6-1 with TRBJ2-1; maybe TRBD1 (5 bases). V shed 8 bases and J shed 2 bases, with 16 bases lying between them. This CDR3 is 15 amino acids long. Germline-derived CDR1 and CDR2 are MNHNS and SASEGT. Here the CDR3 reads CASHKSPGTYNEQFF. The CDR3 DNA reads TGTGCCAGCCACAAAAGCCCAGGGACCTACAATGAGCAGTTCTTC.

The J gene is TRBJ1-3, the V gene TRBV30, with unresolved D. CDR3 length: 17 amino acids. Germline V gene lookup returns CDR1 GTSNPN and CDR2 SVGIG (reference sequence). The ends were cut back, 0 bases at V and 7 bases at J, with 22 bases in the middle. The CDR3 region is CAWSVSWPAGVWNTIYF. The CDR3 DNA reads TGTGCCTGGAGTGTTTCGTGGCCGGCCGGCGTCTGGAACACCATATATTTT.

V usage is TRBV18 and J usage is TRBJ1-2; weak D call: TRBD1 (5 bases). Germline CDR1 and CDR2: KGHSH and LQKENI. The CDR3 has 13 amino acids. V was cut by 2 bases and J by 6 bases, with 10 bases left in between. CDR3 loop: CASSPNMGDGYTF. Here the CDR3 DNA reads TGTGCCAGCTCACCAAATATGGGGGATGGCTACACCTTC.

The J gene is TRBJ2-2, the V gene TRBV7-9; D gene uncertain. Germline CDR1 and CDR2: SEHNR and FQNEAQ (reference sequence). The CDR3 is 14 amino acids. V was trimmed by 4 bases and J by 7 bases, leaving 13 bases between them. The DNA of the CDR3 is TGTGCCAGCAGCTGGAGTGGAACCGGCGGGGAGCTGTTTTTT. Protein: CASSWSGTGGELFF.

The V and J genes are TRBV27 and TRBJ1-6; 7 bases line up with TRBD1. This CDR3 has 13 residues. The V and J ends lost 5 bases and 8 bases, in that order; junction bases with no gene match: 3. Germline V gene lookup returns CDR1 MNHEY and CDR2 SMNVEV (reference sequence). CDR3 protein: CASSRTGDSPLHF. Here the CDR3 DNA reads TGTGCCAGCAGTCGGACAGGAGATTCACCCCTCCACTTT.

This chain uses TRBV30 with TRBJ1-1, with D perhaps matching TRBD1 (5 bases). The CDR3 has 16 residues. Germline V gene sequence: CDR1 GTSNPN, CDR2 SVGIG (reference sequence). V dropped 1 base and J dropped 5 bases, with 20 bases sitting between them. CDR3 sequence: CAWSGWLVGVRTEAFF. CDR3 in DNA: TGTGCCTGGAGTGGGTGGTTGGTGGGGGTAAGGACTGAAGCTTTCTTT.

The chain recombines TRBV7-9 with TRBJ2-1; 12 bases match TRBD2. The CDR3 is 15 amino acids. V lost 1 base and J lost 8; bases outside the gene matches: 3. The germline V gene encodes CDR1 SEHNR and CDR2 FQNEAQ (reference sequence). The CDR3, as DNA: TGTGCCAGCAGCTTAGGGACTAGCGGGGTCGATGAGCAGTTCTTC. Its protein is CASSLGTSGVDEQFF.

The CDR3, as DNA: TGCGCCAGCAGCTTGACTAGCGGGGGGGCTGGAGATACGCAGTATTTT. It yields the protein CASSLTSGGAGDTQYF. The chain employs TRBV5-1 and TRBJ2-3; the match to TRBD2 covers 13 bases. CDR1 SGHRS and CDR2 YFSETQ come from the germline V gene. This CDR3 is 16 amino acids long. V shed 1 base and J 5 bases; nucleotides not matched to a gene: 4.

The chain uses TRBV5-1 and TRBJ2-7, with 9 bases aligning to TRBD1. Germline V gene sequence: CDR1 SGHRS, CDR2 YFSETQ. The V and J ends lost 4 bases and 5 bases, in that order; junction bases with no gene match: 10. The CDR3 has 15 residues. In nucleotides, the CDR3 is TGCGCCAGCAGCGTGGGACAGGGCCCGATCCACGAGCAGTACTTC. It encodes CASSVGQGPIHEQYF.

The chain recombines TRBV29-1 with TRBJ1-3, with 7 nucleotides matching TRBD1. CDR1 SQVTM and CDR2 ANQGSEA come from the germline V gene. The CDR3 consists of 12 residues. V was pared by 4 bases and J by 3 bases, with 0 bases of the junction left unmatched. The DNA for the CDR3 is TGCAGCGTTGGGACAGGTGGAAACACCATATATTTT. Its translation is CSVGTGGNTIYF. The whole variable domain, remainder taken from reference TRBV29-1 and TRBJ1-3, is SAVISQKPSRDICQRGTSLTIQCQVDSQVTMMFWYRQQPGQSLTLIATANQGSEATYESGFVIDKFPISRPNLTFSTLTVSNMSPEDSSIYLCSVGTGGNTIYFGEGSWLTVV.

J is TRBJ2-7 and V is TRBV5-1; D is unclear. The V gene's germline CDR1 is SGHRS and CDR2 YFSETQ. V lost 5 bases and J 0 bases, leaving 9 bases between the germline ends. This CDR3 comprises 13 residues. The CDR3 sequence: CASSSNPSYEQYF. The CDR3 DNA follows: TGCGCCAGCAGTTCGAATCCCTCCTACGAGCAGTACTTC.

V is TRBV7-8 and J is TRBJ2-5; 7 nucleotides match TRBD1. CDR1 is SGHVS and CDR2 is FQNEAQ in the germline V gene. This CDR3 contains 15 residues. Trimming cost V 6 bases and J 3 bases; bases outside gene matches: 10. The DNA of the CDR3 is TGTGCCAGCAGACCGGACAGGATTTGGAAAGAGACCCAGTACTTC. It specifies CASRPDRIWKETQYF.

The chain recombines TRBV15 with TRBJ2-7; D is uncertain. This CDR3 has 15 residues. Trimming pared 1 base from V and 5 bases from J, leaving 15 bases between. Germline loops: CDR1 LNHNV, CDR2 YYDKDF (reference sequence). Written as DNA, the CDR3 is TGTGCCACCAGCAGAGCCGGTACTGGCGTCAACGAGCAGTACTTC. Protein: CATSRAGTGVNEQYF. The full variable domain, its missing parts supplied by reference TRBV15 and TRBJ2-7, is DAMVIQNPRYQVTQFGKPVTLSCSQTLNHNVMYWYQQKSSQAPKLLFHYYDKDFNNEADTPDNFQSRRPNTSFCFLDIRSPGLGDTAMYLCATSRAGTGVNEQYFGPGTRLTVT.

V and J are TRBV7-2 and TRBJ1-1, with D perhaps TRBD1 (6 bases). Germline assignment: CDR1 SGHTA and CDR2 FQGNSA. This CDR3 has 14 residues. V lost 4 bases and J lost 3, with 12 bases in between. The DNA for the CDR3 is TGTGCCAGCAGCTCAACCTACAGGGACACTGAAGCTTTCTTT. Translating it yields CASSSTYRDTEAFF.

The chain links TRBV2 to TRBJ1-1; 9 nucleotides align to TRBD1. J gave up 3 bases and V 7 bases, and 6 bases lay outside the gene matches. Germline V gene lookup returns CDR1 SNHLY and CDR2 FYNNEI. This CDR3 has 14 amino acids. The CDR3 nucleotides are TGTGCCAGCAATCGGTGGACAGGGGACACTGAAGCTTTCTTT. Protein sequence: CASNRWTGDTEAFF. Complete variable domain (other parts from reference TRBV2 and TRBJ1-1): EPEVTQTPSHQVTQMGQEVILRCVPISNHLYFYWYRQILGQKVEFLVSFYNNEISEKSEIFDDQFSVERPDGSNFTLKIRSTKLEDSAMYFCASNRWTGDTEAFFGQGTRLTVV.